What follows are 18 T cell receptor beta chains derived from one specimen sequenced in a study of CD8+ T cells in alopecia areata. Noted treatment: oral pan-JAK inhibitor, 5-10 mg twice daily. Extracted from the samples, RNA was reverse transcribed into cDNA to serve as the sequencing template. Data came from immunoSEQ multiplex PCR; TCRdb stores just in-frame clones and leaves some out. Altogether a few hundred thousand clones are present, about three fifths being singletons, with the ten largest covering approximately 1.4%. The sample in question was CD4+ T cells sorted from blood, obtained at week 4, from a patient treated with tofacitinib. Receptors were obtained from a human donor with alopecia areata.

J is TRBJ2-1 and V is TRBV5-6, with 10 positions matching TRBD2. The CDR3 runs to 16 residues. Unmatched junction bases numbered 7, after V lost 4 bases and J lost 3 bases. The V gene's germline CDR1 is SGHDT and CDR2 YYEEEE. The CDR3 region is CASSLLAGGNYNEQFF. The DNA for the CDR3 is TGTGCCAGCAGCCTGTTAGCGGGGGGCAACTACAATGAGCAGTTCTTC.

The chain recombines TRBV29-1 with TRBJ1-4; 9 nucleotides align to TRBD1. This CDR3 region has 13 residues. Germline values: CDR1 SQVTM, CDR2 ANQGSEA. V shed 5 bases, J shed 5 bases, and the junction held 3 bases outside the gene matches. The CDR3 protein is CSVLGTGNEKLFF. DNA for the CDR3: TGCAGCGTTCTCGGGACAGGGAATGAAAAACTGTTTTTT.

This clone has just one count. The J gene is TRBJ1-2, the V gene TRBV4-1; D is unclear. The CDR3 contains 15 residues. Germline loops: CDR1 MGHRA, CDR2 YSYEKL. The V and J ends lost 0 bases and 3 bases respectively, with 11 bases between them. The chain's CDR3 is CASSQEVTLDYGYTF. CDR3 nucleotides: TGCGCCAGCAGCCAAGAAGTAACTTTAGACTATGGCTACACCTTC.

The J gene is TRBJ2-7, the V gene TRBV2; D remains ambiguous. V lost 0 bases, J lost 5 bases, and 8 bases lay in between. The CDR3 is made up of 13 amino acids. Germline V gene data show CDR1 as SNHLY and CDR2 as FYNNEI. CDR3 bases: TGTGCCAGCAGTGAAGCGGCCCTCAACGAGCAGTACTTC. Protein: CASSEAALNEQYF.

This chain links TRBV30 with TRBJ1-1; unclear D gene. The V end was cut by 5 bases, the J end by 1 base, with 5 bases between. CDR1 and CDR2 from the germline V gene are GTSNPN and SVGIG (reference sequence). The CDR3 contains 11 residues. Written as DNA, the CDR3 is TGTGCCTGGGACAAGAACACTGAAGCTTTCTTT. Its translation is CAWDKNTEAFF. Drawing the rest from reference TRBV30 and TRBJ1-1, the complete variable domain is SQTIHQWPATLVQPVGSPLSLECTVEGTSNPNLYWYRQAAGRGLQLLFYSVGIGQISSEVPQNLSASRPQDRQFILSSKKLLLSDSGFYLCAWDKNTEAFFGQGTRLTVV.

This chain uses TRBV30 with TRBJ1-2; maybe TRBD1 (5 bases). Trimming cost V 0 bases and J 4 bases, with 12 bases left between them. CDR1 and CDR2 from the germline V gene are GTSNPN and SVGIG (reference sequence). The CDR3 sequence is 14 residues long. DNA of the CDR3: TGTGCCTGGAGTGTGGGGACTGGGGGCTATGGCTACACCTTC. Translation: CAWSVGTGGYGYTF. The variable domain in full, with the rest retrieved from reference TRBV30 and TRBJ1-2, is SQTIHQWPATLVQPVGSPLSLECTVEGTSNPNLYWYRQAAGRGLQLLFYSVGIGQISSEVPQNLSASRPQDRQFILSSKKLLLSDSGFYLCAWSVGTGGYGYTFGSGTRLTVV.

The chain uses TRBV2 and TRBJ2-1, with 9 positions matching TRBD1. The CDR3 totals 15 residues. J lost 3 bases, V lost 3 bases, and 3 bases had no gene match. Germline V gives CDR1 SNHLY, CDR2 FYNNEI. CDR3 residues: CASSEGQGIYNEQFF. CDR3 nucleotide sequence: TGTGCCAGCAGTGAGGGACAGGGAATCTACAATGAGCAGTTCTTC.

This chain links TRBV11-2 with TRBJ2-3, with D uncertain. V lost 5 bases, J lost 4 bases, and 7 bases lay in between. This CDR3 has 12 residues. Germline V CDR1 and CDR2: SGHAT, FQNNGV. The CDR3 DNA reads TGTGCCAGCAGCAAATGGCCAGATACGCAGTATTTT. Its protein product is CASSKWPDTQYF.

The chain couples TRBV29-1 to TRBJ2-7; the D call may be TRBD1 or TRBD2 (5 bases each). Germline CDR1 and CDR2: SQVTM and ANQGSEA. This CDR3 has 12 amino acids. Trimming cost V 3 bases and J 3 bases, with 9 bases left between them. This chain's CDR3 is CSVEGESYEQYF. The CDR3 DNA sequence: TGCAGCGTTGAGGGGGAAAGCTACGAGCAGTACTTC.

This clone was detected a few times. V gene TRBV7-2 combines with J gene TRBJ2-3, with 8 nucleotides matching TRBD2. In germline, CDR1 is SGHTA, CDR2 FQGNSA. The CDR3 is made up of 16 amino acids. V trimming: 5 bases; J trimming: 1 base; junction bases outside the gene matches: 8. Here the CDR3 reads CASSRWTSRGTDTQYF. The CDR3 DNA sequence: TGTGCCAGCAGCCGATGGACTAGCAGAGGCACAGATACGCAGTATTTT. Full variable domain (missing parts from reference TRBV7-2 and TRBJ2-3): GAGVSQSPSNKVTEKGKDVELRCDPISGHTALYWYRQSLGQGLEFLIYFQGNSAPDKSGLPSDRFSAERTGGSVSTLTIQRTQQEDSAVYLCASSRWTSRGTDTQYFGPGTRLTVL.

The chain has TRBV4-3 and TRBJ1-1, with D possibly matching TRBD1 (5 bases). V was pared by 4 bases and J by 6 bases, with 15 bases between. CDR1 is LGHNA, CDR2 YSLEER, per germline. The CDR3 is 14 residues long. CDR3 DNA: TGCGCCAGCAGCCTCGTGGGGGTTGGCGCTGAAGCTTTCTTT. It encodes CASSLVGVGAEAFF.

This clone has only a few counts. The chain uses TRBV29-1 and TRBJ2-7; D not resolved. V lost 6 bases to trimming and J lost 2 bases, with 11 bases between them. This CDR3 has 12 amino acids. CDR1 is SQVTM, CDR2 ANQGSEA, per germline. In DNA form, the CDR3 reads TGCAGCGTGGGAATTGGCGCCTACGAGCAGTACTTC. It encodes CSVGIGAYEQYF.

J is TRBJ2-7 and V is TRBV18; possibly TRBD1 or TRBD2 for D (5 bases each). Germline V gives CDR1 KGHSH, CDR2 LQKENI. CDR3 length equals 13 residues. V lost 3 bases and J lost 7, with 13 bases in between. Here the CDR3 DNA reads TGTGCCAGCTCACCCGGGACCCGTCGGGAGCAGTACTTC. Its translation: CASSPGTRREQYF. Complete variable domain (other parts from reference TRBV18 and TRBJ2-7): NAGVMQNPRHLVRRRGQEARLRCSPMKGHSHVYWYRQLPEEGLKFMVYLQKENIIDESGMPKERFSAEFPKEGPSILRIQQVVRGDSAAYFCASSPGTRREQYFGPGTRLTVT.

This chain joins TRBV29-1 and TRBJ2-2; TRBD2 might be the D (5 bases). CDR3 length equals 12 residues. The germline V gene encodes CDR1 SQVTM and CDR2 ANQGSEA. Between the trimmed V and J ends, which lost 7 bases and 7 bases, there was a span of 13 bases. Here the CDR3 DNA reads TGCAGCGCAAGATCGAGGGTCGGGGAGCTGTTTTTT. Amino acids: CSARSRVGELFF.

The V call is TRBV27, the J call TRBJ2-3; D is possibly TRBD2 (6 bases). Germline-derived CDR1 and CDR2 are MNHEY and SMNVEV (reference sequence). Trimming stripped 3 bases from V and 2 bases from J, with 9 bases between. This CDR3 region has 14 residues. The CDR3 nucleotides are TGTGCCAGCAGTTTTAGGCGGGACACAGATACGCAGTATTTT. It yields the protein CASSFRRDTDTQYF.

This clone was seen at least ten times. This rearrangement joins TRBV29-1 to TRBJ2-7; no definite D call. The CDR3 is 13 residues long. CDR1 is SQVTM, CDR2 ANQGSEA, per germline. Trimming removed 5 bases at V and 2 bases at J, with 13 bases between. The CDR3 region is CSVSQSGPYEQYF. DNA of the CDR3: TGCAGCGTTTCGCAATCCGGTCCCTACGAGCAGTACTTC.

This CDR3 is CAWSGPPWDEQFF. CDR3 in DNA: TGTGCCTGGAGTGGGCCCCCCTGGGATGAGCAGTTCTTC. The V and J genes are TRBV30 and TRBJ2-1; D uncertain. CDR1 GTSNPN and CDR2 SVGIG come from the germline V gene (reference sequence). V dropped 1 base and J dropped 8 bases, with 12 bases sitting between them. The CDR3 totals 13 residues.

This chain uses TRBV5-1 with TRBJ2-6, with 8 bases matching TRBD1. Germline lookup yields CDR1 SGHRS and CDR2 YFSETQ. There are 15 residues in the CDR3. Germline trimming cut 3 bases from V and 1 base from J; bases unmatched to any gene: 0. The CDR3 sequence is CASSWTGSGANVLTF. DNA for the CDR3: TGCGCCAGCAGCTGGACAGGGTCTGGGGCCAACGTCCTGACTTTC.